One sample yielded the 15 T cell receptor beta chains listed below, sequenced in a study of T cells in narcolepsy. Here immunoSEQ multiplex PCR was the method, and the copy in TCRdb shows in-frame clones only, minus some. The sample yields roughly 30,000 clones, approximately 79% seen once. The sample comprised memory (CD45RA-) CD4+ T cells from blood. The receptors originated from a human donor in good health.

The rearrangement joins TRBV19 to TRBJ1-2; no clear D gene. V lost 6 bases, J lost 4 bases, and 9 bases lay in between. Germline-derived CDR1 and CDR2 are LNHDA and SQIVND (reference sequence). This CDR3 contains 12 residues. CDR3 sequence: CASRGGLYGYTF. CDR3 bases: TGTGCCAGTAGAGGCGGCCTCTATGGCTACACCTTC. Based on the CDR3 plus reference TRBV19 and TRBJ1-2, the full variable domain is DGGITQSPKYLFRKEGQNVTLSCEQNLNHDAMYWYRQDPGQGLRLIYYSQIVNDFQKGDIAEGYSVSREKKESFPLTVTSAQKNPTAFYLCASRGGLYGYTFGSGTRLTVV.

Concerning this clone itself: Relative to the germline gene, one junction end is altered; a read error may explain this. Here the CDR3 DNA reads TGCGCCAGCAGCCAAGATACAGGGCCCTATCGCTACACCTTC. The encoded protein is CASSQDTGPYRYTF. The chain links TRBV4-3 to TRBJ1-2; TRBD1 is a possible D gene (6 bases). The CDR3 runs 14 residues. Germline CDR1 is LGHNA and CDR2 is YSLEER.

This chain connects TRBV2 to TRBJ1-5; 8 bases line up with TRBD1. The CDR3 has 15 residues. CDR1 is SNHLY and CDR2 is FYNNEI in the germline V gene. Germline trimming cut 6 bases from V and 7 bases from J; bases unmatched to any gene: 11. CDR3 amino acids: CASSQDRVGRQPQHF. The CDR3 region has the DNA TGTGCCAGCAGCCAGGACAGGGTGGGGCGGCAGCCCCAGCATTTT.

The chain uses TRBV5-4 and TRBJ1-2; the D is unclear. CDR1 and CDR2 from the germline V gene are SGHNT and YYREEE (reference sequence). Trimming left V 0 bases short and J 7 bases short, with 13 bases between. The CDR3 length is 14 residues. The DNA for the CDR3 is TGTGCCAGCAGCTTGGAGGTTCCAGCCGGTGGCTACACCTTC. Translated, it gives CASSLEVPAGGYTF.

Note on this clone: The sample contains more than one DNA sequence encoding this CDR3. J is TRBJ1-1 and V is TRBV19; 8 bases agree with TRBD1. This CDR3 has 17 amino acids. V lost 2 bases and J lost 0; bases outside the gene matches: 8. In germline, CDR1 is LNHDA, CDR2 SQIVND (reference sequence). The CDR3 sequence is CASSIRRTGPMNTEAFF. In DNA, the CDR3 is TGTGCCAGTAGTATAAGGAGGACAGGGCCTATGAACACTGAAGCTTTCTTT. The full variable domain, its missing parts supplied by reference TRBV19 and TRBJ1-1, is DGGITQSPKYLFRKEGQNVTLSCEQNLNHDAMYWYRQDPGQGLRLIYYSQIVNDFQKGDIAEGYSVSREKKESFPLTVTSAQKNPTAFYLCASSIRRTGPMNTEAFFGQGTRLTVV.

This chain links TRBV29-1 with TRBJ2-7; 7 nucleotides line up with TRBD2. Germline V lookup: CDR1 SQVTM, CDR2 ANQGSEA. V shed 1 base, J shed 1 base, and the junction held 10 bases outside the gene matches. The CDR3 runs 16 residues. Here the CDR3 DNA reads TGCAGCGTTGAAGGAATGACTTGGGGAGGGTCCTACGAGCAGTACTTC. Its translation: CSVEGMTWGGSYEQYF.

This chain connects TRBV7-9 to TRBJ1-6; D gene ambiguous. V lost 2 bases to trimming and J lost 7 bases, with 6 bases between them. CDR3 length: 13 residues. Per the germline V gene, CDR1 is SEHNR and CDR2 is FQNEAQ (reference sequence). CDR3 in amino acids: CASSLLENSPLHF. The DNA for the CDR3 is TGTGCCAGCAGCTTACTCGAGAATTCACCCCTCCACTTT.

The chain uses TRBV29-1 and TRBJ2-7; 7 nucleotides align to TRBD1. The CDR3 has 12 residues. V dropped 7 bases and J dropped 6; count of bases not matched to a gene: 9. Looked up from germline, CDR1 is SQVTM and CDR2 is ANQGSEA. The CDR3 reads CSAGTDFSEQYF. CDR3 bases: TGCAGCGCCGGGACAGACTTCAGCGAGCAGTACTTC.

This clone appeared a few times. In DNA, the CDR3 is TGTGCCAGCAGTCCCGGACAGGGAGAAGAGACCCAGTACTTC. Encoded protein: CASSPGQGEETQYF. The rearrangement links TRBV6-1 to TRBJ2-5; 8 bases line up with TRBD1. Losses at the gene ends were 5 bases for V and 3 bases for J; bases not matched to a gene: 5. The CDR3 extends over 14 amino acids. Germline CDR1 and CDR2: MNHNS and SASEGT.

V is TRBV5-1 and J is TRBJ1-6, with D possibly being TRBD1 (5 bases). The V gene's germline CDR1 is SGHRS and CDR2 YFSETQ. Between the trimmed V and J ends, which lost 0 bases and 8 bases, there was a span of 15 bases. The CDR3 loop spans 16 amino acids. The CDR3, as DNA: TGCGCCAGCAGCTTGGGAGGTCGCCGGGGCGATTCACCCCTCCACTTT. It is translated as CASSLGGRRGDSPLHF.

Sample share makes this clone medium-sized. The chain couples TRBV21-1 to TRBJ1-5. TRBV21-1 is tagged as a pseudogene. The CDR3 has 15 amino acids. CDR3 sequence (DNA): TGTGCCGGATCGGCCCGTCTGGACTTAAATCAGCCCCAGCATTTT. Translating it yields CAGSARLDLNQPQHF.

The chain carries TRBV19 and TRBJ2-7; 8 bases fit TRBD1. The CDR3 covers 14 residues. CDR1 is LNHDA, CDR2 SQIVND, per germline (reference sequence). J lost 3 bases, V lost 5 bases, and 6 bases had no gene match. This CDR3 reads CASSAPDRGYEQYF. Written as DNA, the CDR3 is TGTGCCAGTAGTGCCCCTGACAGGGGCTACGAGCAGTACTTC.

The chain joins TRBV5-1 to TRBJ2-3; D might be TRBD2 (6 bases). This CDR3 contains 16 residues. The germline gives CDR1 SGHRS, CDR2 YFSETQ. V gave up 0 bases and J gave up 2 bases, with 13 bases separating them. The DNA of the CDR3 is TGCGCCAGCAGCTTGGCCCCGGGACTGTACACAGATACGCAGTATTTT. Amino acids: CASSLAPGLYTDTQYF.

This clone is medium-sized in the sample. The sample carries other DNA sequences with the same CDR3. The rearrangement joins TRBV19 to TRBJ1-2, with D hard to call. V was trimmed by 3 bases and J by 2 bases, leaving 7 bases between them. Germline-derived CDR1 and CDR2 are LNHDA and SQIVND (reference sequence). This CDR3 region has 13 residues. As DNA, the CDR3 is TGTGCCAGTAGTATCAACGGGAACTATGGCTACACCTTC. It translates to CASSINGNYGYTF. Full variable domain (rest looked up from reference TRBV19 and TRBJ1-2): DGGITQSPKYLFRKEGQNVTLSCEQNLNHDAMYWYRQDPGQGLRLIYYSQIVNDFQKGDIAEGYSVSREKKESFPLTVTSAQKNPTAFYLCASSINGNYGYTFGSGTRLTVV.

The chain has TRBV7-2 and TRBJ1-6; the D gene is possibly TRBD1 (5 bases). The CDR3 has 16 residues. The V end was cut by 6 bases, the J end by 3 bases, with 15 bases between. Germline loops: CDR1 SGHTA, CDR2 FQGNSA. CDR3 loop: CASSTQAPSYNSPLHF. The CDR3 region has the DNA TGTGCCAGCAGTACACAGGCCCCGAGCTATAATTCACCCCTCCACTTT.